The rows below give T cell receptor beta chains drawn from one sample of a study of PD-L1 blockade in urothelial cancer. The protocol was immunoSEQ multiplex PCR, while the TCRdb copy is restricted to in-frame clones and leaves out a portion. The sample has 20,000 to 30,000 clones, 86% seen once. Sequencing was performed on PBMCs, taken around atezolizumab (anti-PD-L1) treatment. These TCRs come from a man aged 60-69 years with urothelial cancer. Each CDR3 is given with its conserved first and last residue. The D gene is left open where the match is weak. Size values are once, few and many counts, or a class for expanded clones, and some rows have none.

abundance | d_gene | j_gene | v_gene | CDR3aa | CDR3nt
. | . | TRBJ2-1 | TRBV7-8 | CASSRMGTAYNEQFF | TGTGCCAGCAGCCGCATGGGCACCGCCTACAATGAGCAGTTCTTC
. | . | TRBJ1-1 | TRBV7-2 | CASRRGQNTEAFF | TGTGCCAGCCGCCGGGGACAGAACACTGAAGCTTTCTTT
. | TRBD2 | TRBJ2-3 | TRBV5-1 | CASSSGRGGTDTQYF | TGCGCCAGCAGCTCCGGGAGGGGCGGCACAGATACGCAGTATTTT
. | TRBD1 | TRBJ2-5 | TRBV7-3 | CASSRDSKETQYF | TGTGCCAGCAGCAGGGACAGTAAAGAGACCCAGTACTTC
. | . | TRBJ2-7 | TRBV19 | CASSILDSSSPEQYF | TGTGCCAGTAGTATTTTGGACAGTTCAAGTCCCGAGCAGTACTTC
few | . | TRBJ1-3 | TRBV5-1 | CASSLTGSSGNTIYF | TGCGCCAGCAGCTTGACTGGTAGCTCTGGAAACACCATATATTTT
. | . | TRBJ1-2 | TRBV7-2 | CASSLAPIGAANYGYTF | TGTGCCAGCAGCTTGGCCCCCATTGGAGCCGCTAACTATGGCTACACCTTC
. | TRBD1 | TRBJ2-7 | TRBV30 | CAWSGGPGQGTHEQYF | TGTGCCTGGAGCGGGGGACCGGGACAGGGGACCCACGAGCAGTACTTC
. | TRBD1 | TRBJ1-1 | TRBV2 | CASRTGQGMGTEAFF | TGTGCCAGCAGGACCGGACAGGGGATGGGGACTGAAGCTTTCTTT
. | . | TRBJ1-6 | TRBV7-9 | CASSLRFGRVASPLHF | TGTGCCAGCAGCTTAAGGTTTGGCAGGGTGGCTTCACCCCTCCACTTT
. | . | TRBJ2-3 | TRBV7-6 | CASSLELSLGLTDTQYF | TGTGCCAGCAGCTTGGAGCTAAGTCTGGGGCTCACAGATACGCAGTATTTT
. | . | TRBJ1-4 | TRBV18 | CASSRNQVRGSGEKLFF | TGTGCCAGCTCCCGCAACCAGGTGCGGGGATCAGGGGAAAAACTGTTTTTT
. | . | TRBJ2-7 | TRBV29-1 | CSVVSGPVVREQYF | TGCAGCGTTGTGTCAGGGCCCGTGGTACGCGAGCAGTACTTC
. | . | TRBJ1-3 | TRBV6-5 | CASSYRTGGAGNTIYF | TGTGCCAGCAGTTACAGGACTGGCGGAGCTGGAAACACCATATATTTT
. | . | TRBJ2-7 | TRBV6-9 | CASSQDETTSYEQYF | TGTGCCAGCAGCCAGGATGAGACTACCTCCTACGAGCAGTACTTC
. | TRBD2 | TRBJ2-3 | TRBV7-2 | CASSLGGTSADTQYF | TGTGCCAGCAGCTTAGGAGGGACTAGCGCAGATACGCAGTATTTT
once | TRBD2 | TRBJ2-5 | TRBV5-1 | CASSPGLAGAETQYF | TGCGCCAGCAGCCCGGGACTAGCGGGAGCAGAGACCCAGTACTTC
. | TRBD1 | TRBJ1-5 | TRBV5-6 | CASSLRRDRLNQPQHF | TGTGCCAGCAGCTTGCGCCGGGACAGACTTAATCAGCCCCAGCATTTT
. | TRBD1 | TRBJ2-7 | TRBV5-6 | CASSLLGQGAKEQYF | TGTGCCAGCAGCTTGCTAGGTCAGGGGGCTAAAGAGCAGTACTTC
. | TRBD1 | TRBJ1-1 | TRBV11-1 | CASTRDRANTEAFF | TGTGCCAGCACCCGGGACAGGGCGAACACTGAAGCTTTCTTT
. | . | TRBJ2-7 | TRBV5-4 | CASSRQRSYEQYF | TGTGCCAGCAGCCGACAGCGTTCCTACGAGCAGTACTTC
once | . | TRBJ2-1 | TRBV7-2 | CARGSETSSYNEQFF | TGTGCCAGGGGTAGCGAAACTAGCTCCTACAATGAGCAGTTCTTC
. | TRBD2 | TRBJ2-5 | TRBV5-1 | CASSLSLAVQETQYF | TGCGCCAGCAGCTTGAGTCTAGCGGTTCAAGAGACCCAGTACTTC
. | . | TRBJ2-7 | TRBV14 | CASSQGRGSTYEQYF | TGTGCCAGCAGCCAAGGACGAGGCTCGACCTACGAGCAGTACTTC
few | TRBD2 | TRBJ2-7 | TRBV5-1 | CASSLISLAGGGEQYF | TGCGCCAGCAGCTTGATCAGCCTAGCGGGAGGAGGCGAGCAGTACTTC
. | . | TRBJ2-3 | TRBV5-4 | CASSSAVRRSTDTQYF | TGTGCCAGCAGCTCTGCCGTAAGGAGGAGCACAGATACGCAGTATTTT
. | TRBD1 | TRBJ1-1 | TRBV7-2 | CASSWGQGAALNTEAFF | TGTGCCAGCAGCTGGGGACAGGGCGCAGCTTTGAACACTGAAGCTTTCTTT
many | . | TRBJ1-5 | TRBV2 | CASGLGLNQPQHF | TGTGCCAGCGGTCTCGGTCTCAATCAGCCCCAGCATTTT
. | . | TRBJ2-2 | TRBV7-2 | CASSLPRNTGELFF | TGTGCCAGCAGCTTACCCAGGAACACCGGGGAGCTGTTTTTT
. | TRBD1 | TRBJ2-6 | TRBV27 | CASTPTGFGANVLTF | TGTGCCAGCACTCCGACAGGGTTCGGGGCCAACGTCCTGACTTTC
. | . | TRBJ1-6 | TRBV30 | CAWSVPSYSPLHF | TGTGCCTGGAGTGTCCCCTCCTATTCACCCCTCCACTTT
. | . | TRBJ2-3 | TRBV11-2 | CASSLAGSLTDTQYF | TGTGCCAGCAGCTTAGCGGGGTCCCTAACAGATACGCAGTATTTT
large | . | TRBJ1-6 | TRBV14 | CASSQDPAGKSPLHF | TGTGCCAGCAGCCAAGATCCCGCAGGGAAATCACCCCTCCACTTT
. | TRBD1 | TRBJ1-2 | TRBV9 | CASSIGQGVDYGYTF | TGTGCCAGCAGCATAGGACAGGGGGTTGACTATGGCTACACCTTC
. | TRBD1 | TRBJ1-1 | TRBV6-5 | CASSYSSGGLYTEAFF | TGTGCCAGCAGTTACTCATCAGGGGGCTTGTACACTGAAGCTTTCTTT
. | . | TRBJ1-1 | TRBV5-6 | CASSLVRDMNTEAFF | TGTGCCAGCAGCTTGGTAAGGGACATGAACACTGAAGCTTTCTTT
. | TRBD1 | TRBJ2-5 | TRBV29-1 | CSAEGQGTGTQYF | TGCAGCGCCGAGGGACAGGGGACCGGGACCCAGTACTTC
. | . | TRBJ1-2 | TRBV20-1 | CSARPGGGYTF | TGCAGTGCTAGGCCCGGGGGTGGCTACACCTTC
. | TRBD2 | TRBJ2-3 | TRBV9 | CASSGPRLARRNADTQYF | TGTGCCAGCAGCGGGCCGAGACTAGCCCGGAGGAATGCAGATACGCAGTATTTT
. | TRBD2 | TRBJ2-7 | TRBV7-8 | CASSGLAGGYEQYF | TGTGCCAGCAGCGGATTAGCGGGGGGATACGAGCAGTACTTC
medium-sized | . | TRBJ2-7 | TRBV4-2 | CASSSGDGRGIAYEQYF | TGTGCCAGCAGCTCTGGGGATGGCAGGGGAATCGCCTACGAGCAGTACTTC
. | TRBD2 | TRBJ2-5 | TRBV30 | CAWRTSGSLETQYF | TGTGCCTGGCGGACTAGCGGGAGCTTGGAGACCCAGTACTTC
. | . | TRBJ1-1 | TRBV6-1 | CATGPQFDTEAFF | TGTGCCACCGGTCCACAGTTTGACACTGAAGCTTTCTTT
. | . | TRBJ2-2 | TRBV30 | CAWRTARPGELFF | TGTGCCTGGCGGACAGCCCGGCCCGGGGAGCTGTTTTTT
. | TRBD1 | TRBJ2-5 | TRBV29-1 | CSADRGVKETQYF | TGCAGCGCCGACAGGGGCGTAAAAGAGACCCAGTACTTC
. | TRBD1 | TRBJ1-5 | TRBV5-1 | CASSLGTGGPNQPQHF | TGCGCCAGCAGCTTGGGGACAGGGGGCCCCAATCAGCCCCAGCATTTT
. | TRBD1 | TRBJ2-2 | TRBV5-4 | CASSLGQGAPNTGELFF | TGTGCCAGCAGCTTGGGGCAGGGGGCCCCGAACACCGGGGAGCTGTTTTTT
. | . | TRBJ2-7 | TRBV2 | CASNRDFWHEQYF | TGTGCCAGCAATAGGGACTTTTGGCATGAGCAGTACTTC
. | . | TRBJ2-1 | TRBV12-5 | CASGPPAVSYNEQFF | TGTGCTAGTGGTCCCCCAGCGGTTTCCTACAATGAGCAGTTCTTC
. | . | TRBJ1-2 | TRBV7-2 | CASSLLLGYTF | TGTGCCAGCAGCTTATTACTCGGCTACACCTTC
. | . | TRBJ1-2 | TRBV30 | CAWSLQGTGGYTF | TGTGCCTGGAGTCTCCAGGGGACGGGTGGCTACACCTTC
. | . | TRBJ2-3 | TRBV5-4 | CASSHSLGLGVSTDTQYF | TGTGCCAGCAGCCATTCTCTCGGTCTCGGGGTTAGCACAGATACGCAGTATTTT